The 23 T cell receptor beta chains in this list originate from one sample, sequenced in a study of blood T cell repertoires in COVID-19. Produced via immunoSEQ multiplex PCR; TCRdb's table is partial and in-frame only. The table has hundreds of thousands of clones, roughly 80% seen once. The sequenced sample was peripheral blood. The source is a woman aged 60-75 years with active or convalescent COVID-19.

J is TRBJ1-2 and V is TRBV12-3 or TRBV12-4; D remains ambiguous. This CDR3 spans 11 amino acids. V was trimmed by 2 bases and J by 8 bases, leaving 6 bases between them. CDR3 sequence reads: CASSLKTGYTF. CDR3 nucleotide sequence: TGTGCCAGCAGTTTAAAAACAGGCTACACCTTC.

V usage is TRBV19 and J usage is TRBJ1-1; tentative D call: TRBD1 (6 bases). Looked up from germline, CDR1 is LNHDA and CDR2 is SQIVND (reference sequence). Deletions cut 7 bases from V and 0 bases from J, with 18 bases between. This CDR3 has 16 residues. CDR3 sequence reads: CASNSGVAWVNTEAFF. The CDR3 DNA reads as TGTGCCAGTAATTCAGGGGTCGCGTGGGTGAACACTGAAGCTTTCTTT.

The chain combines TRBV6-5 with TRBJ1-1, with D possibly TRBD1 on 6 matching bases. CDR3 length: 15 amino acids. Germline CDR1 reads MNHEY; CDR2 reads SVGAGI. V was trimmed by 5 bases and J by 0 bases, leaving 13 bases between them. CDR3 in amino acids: CASSPRQALNTEAFF. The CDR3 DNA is TGTGCCAGCAGTCCCCGACAGGCTCTGAACACTGAAGCTTTCTTT.

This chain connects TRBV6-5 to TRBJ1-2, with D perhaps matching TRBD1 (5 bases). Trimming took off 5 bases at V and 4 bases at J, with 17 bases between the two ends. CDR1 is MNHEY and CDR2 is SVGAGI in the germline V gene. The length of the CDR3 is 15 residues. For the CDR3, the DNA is TGTGCCAGCAGTCCCCGGGGGTGGGAGATCTATGGCTACACCTTC. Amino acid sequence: CASSPRGWEIYGYTF.

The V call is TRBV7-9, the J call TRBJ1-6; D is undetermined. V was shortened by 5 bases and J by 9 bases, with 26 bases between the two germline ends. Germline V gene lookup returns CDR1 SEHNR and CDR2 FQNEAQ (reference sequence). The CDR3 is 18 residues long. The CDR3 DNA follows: TGTGCCAGCAGCGCGAAAGGTTGGACCGTTAGCGGCGGTTCACCCCTCCACTTT. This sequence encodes CASSAKGWTVSGGSPLHF. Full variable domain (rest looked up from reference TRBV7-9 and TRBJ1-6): DTGVSQNPRHKITKRGQNVTFRCDPISEHNRLYWYRQTLGQGPEFLTYFQNEAQLEKSRLLSDRFSAERPKGSFSTLEIQRTEQGDSAMYLCASSAKGWTVSGGSPLHFGNGTRLTVT.

The CDR3 DNA sequence: TGTGCCAGCAGCTTAGTAGGAGCGGTGGTAGCCGGGGAGCTGTTTTTT. This encodes CASSLVGAVVAGELFF. The chain combines TRBV7-8 with TRBJ2-2, with D perhaps TRBD2 (5 bases). Trimming removed 1 base from V and 6 bases from J, with 15 bases in between. The germline V gene has CDR1 SGHVS and CDR2 FQNEAQ. The CDR3 has 16 amino acids. The variable domain in full, completed from reference TRBV7-8 and TRBJ2-2, reads GAGVSQSPRYKVAKRGQDVALRCDPISGHVSLFWYQQALGQGPEFLTYFQNEAQLDKSGLPSDRFFAERPEGSVSTLKIQRTQQEDSAVYLCASSLVGAVVAGELFFGEGSRLTVL.

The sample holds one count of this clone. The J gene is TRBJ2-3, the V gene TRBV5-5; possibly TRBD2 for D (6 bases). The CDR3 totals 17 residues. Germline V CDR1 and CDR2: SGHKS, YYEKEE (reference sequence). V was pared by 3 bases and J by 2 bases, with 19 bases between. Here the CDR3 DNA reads TGTGCCAGCAGCTCACCTCCAGGTAGCGGAGCCACAGATACGCAGTATTTT. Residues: CASSSPPGSGATDTQYF.

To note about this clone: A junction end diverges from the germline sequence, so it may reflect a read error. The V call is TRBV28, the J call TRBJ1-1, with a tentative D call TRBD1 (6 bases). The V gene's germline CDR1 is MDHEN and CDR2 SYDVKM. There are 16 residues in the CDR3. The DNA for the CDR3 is TGTGCCAGCAACTCCCCCGGGGCAGGGGTGAATACTGAAGCTTTCTTT. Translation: CASNSPGAGVNTEAFF.

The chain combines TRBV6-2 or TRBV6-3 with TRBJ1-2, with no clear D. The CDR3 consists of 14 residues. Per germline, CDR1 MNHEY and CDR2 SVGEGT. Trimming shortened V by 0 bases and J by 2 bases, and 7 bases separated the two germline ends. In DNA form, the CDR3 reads TGTGCCAGCAGTTACTCGGGGAGGAACTATGGCTACACCTTC. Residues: CASSYSGRNYGYTF.

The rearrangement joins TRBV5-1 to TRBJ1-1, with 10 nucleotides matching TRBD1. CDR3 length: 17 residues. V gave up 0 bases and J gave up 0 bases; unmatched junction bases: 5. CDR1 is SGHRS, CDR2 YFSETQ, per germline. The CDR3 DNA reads TGCGCCAGCAGCTTGGGGGACAGGGGACTATTGAACACTGAAGCTTTCTTT. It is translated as CASSLGDRGLLNTEAFF.

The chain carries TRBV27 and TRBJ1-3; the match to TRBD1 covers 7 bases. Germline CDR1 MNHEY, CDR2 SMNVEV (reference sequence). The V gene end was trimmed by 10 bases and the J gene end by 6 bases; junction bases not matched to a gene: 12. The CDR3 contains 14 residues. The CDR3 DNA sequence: TGTGCCACCCGGACAGGTCAGGAAGAAAACACCATATATTTT. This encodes CATRTGQEENTIYF.

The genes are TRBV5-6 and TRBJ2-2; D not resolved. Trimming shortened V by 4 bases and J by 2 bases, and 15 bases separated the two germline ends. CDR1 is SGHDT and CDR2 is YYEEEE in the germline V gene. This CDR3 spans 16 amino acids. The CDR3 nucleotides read TGTGCCAGCAGCCCTTTATGGCCTTCCAACACCGGGGAGCTGTTTTTT. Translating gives CASSPLWPSNTGELFF.

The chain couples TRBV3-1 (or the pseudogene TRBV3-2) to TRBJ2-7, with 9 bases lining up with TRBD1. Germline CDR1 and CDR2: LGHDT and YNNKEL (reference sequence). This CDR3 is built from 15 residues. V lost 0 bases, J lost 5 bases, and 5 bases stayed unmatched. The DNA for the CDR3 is TGTGCCAGCAGCCAAGATCGAAGACAGGGGGACGAGCAGTACTTC. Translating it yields CASSQDRRQGDEQYF.

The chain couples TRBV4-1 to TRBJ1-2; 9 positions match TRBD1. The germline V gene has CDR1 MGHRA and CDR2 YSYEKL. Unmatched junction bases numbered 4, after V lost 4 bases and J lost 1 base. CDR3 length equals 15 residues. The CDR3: CASSPTGGLNYGYTF. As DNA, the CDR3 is TGCGCCAGCAGCCCAACAGGGGGCCTTAACTATGGCTACACCTTC.

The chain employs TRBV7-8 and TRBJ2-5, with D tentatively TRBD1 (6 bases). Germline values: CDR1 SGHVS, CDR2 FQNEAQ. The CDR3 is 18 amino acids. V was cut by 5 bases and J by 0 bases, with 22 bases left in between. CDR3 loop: CASSPPGGRRDNQETQYF. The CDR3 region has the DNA TGTGCCAGCAGCCCCCCAGGAGGACGCAGGGACAACCAAGAGACCCAGTACTTC. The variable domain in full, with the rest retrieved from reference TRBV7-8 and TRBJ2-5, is GAGVSQSPRYKVAKRGQDVALRCDPISGHVSLFWYQQALGQGPEFLTYFQNEAQLDKSGLPSDRFFAERPEGSVSTLKIQRTQQEDSAVYLCASSPPGGRRDNQETQYFGPGTRLLVL.

The CDR3 DNA reads TGTGCCAGCAGCCCTACAGGGGTCGTTGAAAAACTGTTTTTT. Its translation: CASSPTGVVEKLFF. The V gene is TRBV7-9, the J gene TRBJ1-4, with 7 bases fitting TRBD1. The CDR3 covers 14 residues. The germline gives CDR1 SEHNR, CDR2 FQNEAQ (reference sequence). J lost 7 bases, V lost 5 bases, and 7 bases had no gene match.

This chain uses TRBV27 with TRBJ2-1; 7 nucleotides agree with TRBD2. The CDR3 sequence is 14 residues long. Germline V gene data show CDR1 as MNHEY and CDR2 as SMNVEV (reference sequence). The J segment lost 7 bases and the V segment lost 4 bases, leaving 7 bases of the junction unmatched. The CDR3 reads CASSWGGGWNEQFF. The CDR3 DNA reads TGTGCCAGCAGTTGGGGCGGGGGATGGAATGAGCAGTTCTTC.

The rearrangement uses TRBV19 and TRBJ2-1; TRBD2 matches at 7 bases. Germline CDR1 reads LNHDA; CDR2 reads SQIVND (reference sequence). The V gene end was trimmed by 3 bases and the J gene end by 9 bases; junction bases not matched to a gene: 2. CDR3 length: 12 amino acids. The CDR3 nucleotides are TGTGCCAGTAGTATTGGGGGGGGTGAGCAGTTCTTC. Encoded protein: CASSIGGGEQFF.

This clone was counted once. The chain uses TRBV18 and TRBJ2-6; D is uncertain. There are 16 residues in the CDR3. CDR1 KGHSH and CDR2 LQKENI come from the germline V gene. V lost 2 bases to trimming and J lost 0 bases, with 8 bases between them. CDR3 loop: CASSPSSGSGANVLTF. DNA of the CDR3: TGTGCCAGCTCACCATCCTCGGGCTCTGGGGCCAACGTCCTGACTTTC.

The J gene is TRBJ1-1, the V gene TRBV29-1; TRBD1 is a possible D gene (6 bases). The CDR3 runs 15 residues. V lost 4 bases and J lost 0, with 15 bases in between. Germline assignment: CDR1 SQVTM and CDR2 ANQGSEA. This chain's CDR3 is CSVVGGAALNTEAFF. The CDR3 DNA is TGCAGCGTTGTAGGGGGGGCAGCATTGAACACTGAAGCTTTCTTT.

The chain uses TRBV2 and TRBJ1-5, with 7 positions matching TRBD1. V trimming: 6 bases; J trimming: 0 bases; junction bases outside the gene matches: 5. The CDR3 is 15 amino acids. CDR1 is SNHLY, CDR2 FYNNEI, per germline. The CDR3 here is CASRGQPYSNQPQHF. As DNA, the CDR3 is TGTGCCAGCAGGGGACAGCCTTATAGCAATCAGCCCCAGCATTTT. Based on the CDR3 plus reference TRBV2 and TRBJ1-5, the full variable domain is EPEVTQTPSHQVTQMGQEVILRCVPISNHLYFYWYRQILGQKVEFLVSFYNNEISEKSEIFDDQFSVERPDGSNFTLKIRSTKLEDSAMYFCASRGQPYSNQPQHFGDGTRLSIL.

CDR3 nucleotide sequence: TGCGCCAGCAGCTTGGATGCAGGCAGGAATTCACCCCTCCACTTT. Translating gives CASSLDAGRNSPLHF. The V gene is TRBV5-1, the J gene TRBJ1-6; D is uncertain. Germline lookup yields CDR1 SGHRS and CDR2 YFSETQ. There are 15 residues in the CDR3. The V and J ends lost 0 bases and 7 bases respectively, with 11 bases between them.

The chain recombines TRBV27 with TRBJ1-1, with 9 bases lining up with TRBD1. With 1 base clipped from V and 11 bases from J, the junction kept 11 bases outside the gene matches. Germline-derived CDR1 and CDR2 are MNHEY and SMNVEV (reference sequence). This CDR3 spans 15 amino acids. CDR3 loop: CASSLYGTGSVSAFF. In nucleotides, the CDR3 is TGTGCCAGCAGTTTATATGGGACAGGGTCTGTATCGGCTTTCTTT.